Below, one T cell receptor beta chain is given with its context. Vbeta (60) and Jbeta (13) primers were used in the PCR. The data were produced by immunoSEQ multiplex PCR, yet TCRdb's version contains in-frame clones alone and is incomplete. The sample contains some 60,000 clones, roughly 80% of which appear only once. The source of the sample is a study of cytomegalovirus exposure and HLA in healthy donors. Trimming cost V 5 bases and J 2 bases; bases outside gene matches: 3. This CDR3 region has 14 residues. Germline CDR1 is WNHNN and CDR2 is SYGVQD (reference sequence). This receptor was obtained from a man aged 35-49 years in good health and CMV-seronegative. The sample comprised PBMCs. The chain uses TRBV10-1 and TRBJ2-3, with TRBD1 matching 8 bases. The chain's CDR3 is CASSRTGITDTQYF. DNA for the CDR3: TGCGCCAGCAGTCGGACAGGGATCACAGATACGCAGTATTTT.